This is a list of T cell receptor beta chains from one sample in a study of shared clonotypes between healthy human individuals. The assay was immunoSEQ multiplex PCR, and TCRdb's table has in-frame clones only and misses some. The table records approximately 2.1 million clones, about 92% of them present only once. Input material: naive CD4+ T cells from PBMCs. The source is a man aged 18-30 years in good health. Some clones in this sample may be carry-over from other donors' samples. Each CDR3 is given with its conserved first and last residue. Each record gives: CDR3 protein, CDR3 DNA, clone size, J gene, V gene, D gene. The D gene is left open where the match is weak. The size of a clone is reported for some rows only, either as once, few or many, or as a class for expanded clones.

CDR3: CASSFDTSGASEQFF
DNA: TGCGCCAGCAGCTTTGATACTAGCGGGGCGTCTGAGCAGTTCTTC
size: once
J: TRBJ2-1
V: TRBV5-1
D: TRBD2

CDR3: CASSQGPYGYTF
DNA: TGTGCCAGCAGCCAAGGGCCCTATGGCTACACCTTC
size: NA
J: TRBJ1-2
V: TRBV14
D: NA

CDR3: CASSFGGGNTIYF
DNA: TGTGCCAGCAGCTTCGGAGGAGGAAACACCATATATTTT
size: NA
J: TRBJ1-3
V: TRBV7-2
D: NA

CDR3: CSVRTSEYEQYF
DNA: TGCAGCGTTAGGACTAGCGAGTACGAGCAGTACTTC
size: NA
J: TRBJ2-7
V: TRBV29-1
D: TRBD2

CDR3: CASSATSSVETQYF
DNA: TGTGCCAGCAGTGCCACTAGCTCAGTAGAGACCCAGTACTTC
size: NA
J: TRBJ2-5
V: TRBV25-1
D: NA

CDR3: CASSLWSLNDRGIGGYTF
DNA: TGTGCCAGCAGTTTATGGTCCTTGAACGACAGGGGGATAGGTGGCTACACCTTC
size: NA
J: TRBJ1-2
V: TRBV27
D: TRBD1

CDR3: CASSDWREGRGTQYF
DNA: TGTGCCAGCAGTGATTGGCGGGAGGGCCGAGGGACCCAGTACTTC
size: NA
J: TRBJ2-5
V: TRBV2
D: TRBD2

CDR3: CASSFDRVNAEAFF
DNA: TGCGCCAGCAGCTTCGACCGCGTTAACGCTGAAGCTTTCTTT
size: NA
J: TRBJ1-1
V: TRBV5-1
D: NA

CDR3: CASSSSIAKNIQYF
DNA: TGCGCCAGCAGCTCGTCAATAGCCAAAAACATTCAGTACTTC
size: NA
J: TRBJ2-4
V: TRBV5-1
D: NA

CDR3: CASSLGGLEGNTIYF
DNA: TGTGCCAGCAGCCTCGGGGGACTTGAGGGAAACACCATATATTTT
size: NA
J: TRBJ1-3
V: TRBV2
D: NA

CDR3: CAGRSSGREEQFF
DNA: TGTGCAGGGCGTAGTAGCGGGAGGGAGGAGCAGTTCTTC
size: once
J: TRBJ2-1
V: TRBV28
D: TRBD2

CDR3: CASETGVYNEQFF
DNA: TGTGCCAGCGAGACAGGGGTCTACAATGAGCAGTTCTTC
size: NA
J: TRBJ2-1
V: TRBV6-1
D: TRBD1

CDR3: CASSNQGYEQYF
DNA: TGCGCCAGCAGCAACCAGGGCTACGAGCAGTACTTC
size: NA
J: TRBJ2-7
V: TRBV5-1
D: NA

CDR3: CASSLGGLLGNSPLHF
DNA: TGTGCCAGCAGCTTAGGGGGCTTATTGGGTAATTCACCCCTCCACTTT
size: NA
J: TRBJ1-6
V: TRBV7-6
D: NA

CDR3: CASSLVGGGTEAFF
DNA: TGCGCCAGCAGCTTGGTTGGTGGGGGCACTGAAGCTTTCTTT
size: few
J: TRBJ1-1
V: TRBV5-1
D: NA

CDR3: CASSGWPEEGYTF
DNA: TGTGCCAGCAGTGGATGGCCTGAGGAAGGCTACACCTTC
size: NA
J: TRBJ1-2
V: TRBV2
D: NA

CDR3: CASVPGTTNPREGYTF
DNA: TGTGCCAGTGTCCCCGGGACTACAAACCCTCGGGAAGGCTACACCTTC
size: NA
J: TRBJ1-2
V: TRBV19
D: NA

CDR3: CASSPSRDRGTEAFF
DNA: TGTGCCAGCTCACCGTCCCGTGACAGGGGGACTGAAGCTTTCTTT
size: NA
J: TRBJ1-1
V: TRBV18
D: TRBD1

CDR3: CASAKQRANTGELFF
DNA: TGTGCCAGCGCCAAACAGCGCGCGAACACCGGGGAGCTGTTTTTT
size: NA
J: TRBJ2-2
V: TRBV6-6
D: NA

CDR3: CASSPWTGGNYGYTF
DNA: TGTGCCAGCAGTCCGTGGACAGGGGGCAACTATGGCTACACCTTC
size: NA
J: TRBJ1-2
V: TRBV28
D: TRBD1

CDR3: CATSRGRGTEAFF
DNA: TGTGCCACCAGCAGGGGCAGGGGAACTGAAGCTTTCTTT
size: NA
J: TRBJ1-1
V: TRBV15
D: NA

CDR3: CASSSLPAGDYEQYF
DNA: TGCGCCAGCAGCTCCCTCCCGGCGGGAGACTACGAGCAGTACTTC
size: NA
J: TRBJ2-7
V: TRBV5-1
D: TRBD2

CDR3: CASSLGTSTDTQYF
DNA: TGTGCCAGCAGCTTGGGCACTAGCACAGATACGCAGTATTTT
size: NA
J: TRBJ2-3
V: TRBV5-5
D: NA

CDR3: CASSLAGGGYTDTQYF
DNA: TGTGCCAGCAGCTTAGCGGGAGGGGGTTACACAGATACGCAGTATTTT
size: NA
J: TRBJ2-3
V: TRBV7-3
D: TRBD2

CDR3: CASIRPGRGSGELFF
DNA: TGTGCCAGCATCCGGCCAGGGAGAGGATCCGGGGAGCTGTTTTTT
size: NA
J: TRBJ2-2
V: TRBV28
D: NA

CDR3: CASRDRLYEQYF
DNA: TGCGCCAGCAGGGACCGCTTGTACGAGCAGTACTTC
size: NA
J: TRBJ2-7
V: TRBV5-1
D: NA

CDR3: CAWSAPLGRQGTNYGYTF
DNA: TGTGCCTGGAGTGCCCCTCTAGGAAGACAGGGGACCAACTATGGCTACACCTTC
size: once
J: TRBJ1-2
V: TRBV30
D: TRBD1

CDR3: CASSSSGVYNEQFF
DNA: TGTGCCAGCAGTTCCAGCGGGGTCTACAATGAGCAGTTCTTC
size: NA
J: TRBJ2-1
V: TRBV6-6
D: TRBD2

CDR3: CASSPWDSNQPQHF
DNA: TGTGCCAGCTCACCGTGGGACAGCAATCAGCCCCAGCATTTT
size: NA
J: TRBJ1-5
V: TRBV18
D: NA

CDR3: CASSPVYAGEQFF
DNA: TGTGCCAGCAGCCCTGTTTATGCCGGTGAGCAGTTCTTC
size: NA
J: TRBJ2-1
V: TRBV6-4
D: NA

CDR3: CASSVGQGDQPQHF
DNA: TGTGCCAGCAGCGTGGGACAGGGGGATCAGCCCCAGCATTTT
size: NA
J: TRBJ1-5
V: TRBV9
D: TRBD1

CDR3: CASSGASGRATSGYEQYF
DNA: TGTGCCAGCAGTGGGGCTAGCGGGAGGGCCACGTCCGGTTACGAGCAGTACTTC
size: NA
J: TRBJ2-7
V: TRBV6-1
D: TRBD2

CDR3: CASSLWGGVPYEQYF
DNA: TGTGCCAGCAGTTTATGGGGCGGGGTACCATACGAGCAGTACTTC
size: NA
J: TRBJ2-7
V: TRBV27
D: NA

CDR3: CAGRRDAALPEQYF
DNA: TGTGCCGGCAGGCGGGACGCAGCCCTACCCGAGCAGTACTTC
size: NA
J: TRBJ2-7
V: TRBV30
D: NA

CDR3: CASTRDLVSETQYF
DNA: TGTGCCAGCACAAGGGACCTGGTTAGTGAGACCCAGTACTTC
size: NA
J: TRBJ2-5
V: TRBV2
D: NA

CDR3: CASGLVLSPRGNYGYTF
DNA: TGTGCTAGTGGTTTGGTATTAAGCCCCAGGGGTAACTATGGCTACACCTTC
size: NA
J: TRBJ1-2
V: TRBV12-5
D: NA

CDR3: CASSPSHRAGSGNTIYF
DNA: TGTGCCAGCAGCCCAAGTCACAGGGCGGGCTCTGGAAACACCATATATTTT
size: NA
J: TRBJ1-3
V: TRBV7-2
D: NA

CDR3: CASSASTDYSSNQPQHF
DNA: TGTGCCAGCAGCGCATCGACAGATTATTCGAGCAATCAGCCCCAGCATTTT
size: NA
J: TRBJ1-5
V: TRBV13
D: NA

CDR3: CASSGEGQGAYEQYF
DNA: TGTGCCAGCAGTGGTGAGGGACAGGGGGCATACGAGCAGTACTTC
size: NA
J: TRBJ2-7
V: TRBV5-6
D: TRBD1

CDR3: CASSLDGLAGVWEQFF
DNA: TGTGCCAGCAGCTTAGACGGACTAGCGGGGGTCTGGGAGCAGTTCTTC
size: NA
J: TRBJ2-1
V: TRBV7-2
D: TRBD2

CDR3: CAWSGDGRASGTGELFF
DNA: TGTGCCTGGAGCGGAGACGGGAGGGCCTCGGGCACCGGGGAGCTGTTTTTT
size: NA
J: TRBJ2-2
V: TRBV30
D: TRBD2

CDR3: CASSYTGLAGETQYF
DNA: TGTGCCAGCAGCTACACAGGACTAGCGGGAGAGACCCAGTACTTC
size: NA
J: TRBJ2-5
V: TRBV5-4
D: TRBD2

CDR3: CASSLAVGGYEQYF
DNA: TGTGCCAGCAGCTTAGCGGTAGGAGGTTACGAGCAGTACTTC
size: NA
J: TRBJ2-7
V: TRBV7-8
D: NA

CDR3: CASSLDGSENIQYF
DNA: TGCGCCAGCAGCTTGGATGGGAGTGAAAACATTCAGTACTTC
size: NA
J: TRBJ2-4
V: TRBV5-1
D: NA

CDR3: CASSLDHYEQYF
DNA: TGTGCCAGCAGCTTAGACCATTACGAGCAGTACTTC
size: NA
J: TRBJ2-7
V: TRBV7-2
D: NA

CDR3: CASSEGGLAGISYEQYF
DNA: TGCGCCAGCAGTGAGGGGGGACTAGCGGGCATCTCCTACGAGCAGTACTTC
size: NA
J: TRBJ2-7
V: TRBV10-2
D: TRBD2

CDR3: CASRPNRGSTEAFF
DNA: TGTGCCAGCAGACCTAACAGGGGGAGCACTGAAGCTTTCTTT
size: NA
J: TRBJ1-1
V: TRBV11-2
D: TRBD1

CDR3: CASSLVTLVDYTF
DNA: TGTGCCAGCAGTCTTGTAACGCTCGTCGACTACACCTTC
size: once
J: TRBJ1-2
V: TRBV28
D: NA

CDR3: CASSFPRARAGVGQETQYF
DNA: TGTGCCAGCAGCTTTCCCCGGGCGCGGGCCGGGGTGGGTCAAGAGACCCAGTACTTC
size: NA
J: TRBJ2-5
V: TRBV5-4
D: NA

CDR3: CASSQLQGREQYF
DNA: TGCGCCAGCAGCCAGTTACAGGGACGCGAGCAGTACTTC
size: NA
J: TRBJ2-7
V: TRBV4-1
D: NA

CDR3: CASSFGSGVAYNEQFF
DNA: TGTGCCAGCAGCTTTGGAAGTGGTGTTGCCTACAATGAGCAGTTCTTC
size: NA
J: TRBJ2-1
V: TRBV5-4
D: NA